This T cell receptor (beta chain) was recorded in a study of blood T cell repertoires in COVID-19. About the research overall: Sources were T cells, B-cell-depleted T cells, or PBMCs; the material itself was cDNA or gDNA.

Germline CDR1 LNHNV, CDR2 YYDKDF (reference sequence). V lost 9 bases and J lost 1; bases outside the gene matches: 9. The CDR3 runs to 15 residues. Per the authors' pipeline: By means of reference gene primer amplification, nucleated cell counts were estimated. Measured with immunoSEQ multiplex PCR; TCRdb has only the in-frame clones, and not every one. V and J calls and clone size are as listed in that table; D and trimming were resolved from the DNA. The repertoire holds under 350,000 clones, approximately 90% seen once, with approximately 4.6% in the top ten. This rearrangement joins TRBV15 to TRBJ2-1; 7 bases are a match to TRBD1. Sequencing used peripheral blood. The sequence was collected from a man aged 40-49 years with acute or convalescent COVID-19. The CDR3 region has the DNA TGTGCCACGGCAACTGGACAGGAGTCCTACAATGAGCAGTTCTTC. Translated: CATATGQESYNEQFF.